This T cell receptor beta chain was captured by sequencing in a study of blood T cell repertoires in COVID-19. CDR1 is SGHTA, CDR2 FQGNSA, per germline. The CDR3 loop spans 16 amino acids. The V and J ends lost 1 base and 0 bases respectively, with 10 bases between them. In the original workflow: Amplification of reference gene primers provided the estimated nucleated cell counts. The data were produced by immunoSEQ multiplex PCR, yet TCRdb's version contains in-frame clones alone and is incomplete. Clone size and V and J calls were adopted from that table, with D and trimming inferred from the DNA. The table includes 130,000 or so clones, about 88% detected once.

Sequencing was carried out using peripheral blood. J is TRBJ1-3 and V is TRBV7-2; D uncertain. The clonotype originates from a woman older than 75 with acute or convalescent COVID-19. The DNA for the CDR3 is TGTGCCAGCAGCTTAGGTTCGGTCGGCTCTGGAAACACCATATATTTT. It specifies CASSLGSVGSGNTIYF.